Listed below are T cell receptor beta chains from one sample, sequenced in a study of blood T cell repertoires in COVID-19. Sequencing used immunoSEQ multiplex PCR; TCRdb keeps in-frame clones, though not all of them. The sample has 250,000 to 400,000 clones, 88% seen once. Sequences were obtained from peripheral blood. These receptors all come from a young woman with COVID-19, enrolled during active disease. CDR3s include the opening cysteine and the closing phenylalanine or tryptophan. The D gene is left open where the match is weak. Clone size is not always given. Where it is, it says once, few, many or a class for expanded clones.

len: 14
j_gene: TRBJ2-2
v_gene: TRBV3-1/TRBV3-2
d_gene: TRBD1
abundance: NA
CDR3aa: CASNQQGAFGELFF
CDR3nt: TGTGCCAGCAACCAACAGGGGGCTTTCGGGGAGCTGTTTTTT

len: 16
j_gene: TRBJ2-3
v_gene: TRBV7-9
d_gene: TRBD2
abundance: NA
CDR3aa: CASSQQLAVSTDTQYF
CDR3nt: TGTGCCAGCAGTCAACAACTAGCGGTCAGCACAGATACGCAGTATTTT

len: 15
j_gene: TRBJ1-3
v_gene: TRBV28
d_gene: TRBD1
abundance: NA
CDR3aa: CASSVPGQPLNTIYF
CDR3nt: TGTGCCAGCAGTGTACCGGGACAGCCTTTAAACACCATATATTTT

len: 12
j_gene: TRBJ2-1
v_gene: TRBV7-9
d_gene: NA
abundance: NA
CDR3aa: CASRQDYNEQFF
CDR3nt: TGTGCCAGCAGACAAGACTACAATGAGCAGTTCTTC

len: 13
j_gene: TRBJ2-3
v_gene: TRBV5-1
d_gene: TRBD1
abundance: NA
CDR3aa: CASGQGRADTQYF
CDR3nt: TGCGCCAGTGGACAGGGTCGCGCAGATACGCAGTATTTT

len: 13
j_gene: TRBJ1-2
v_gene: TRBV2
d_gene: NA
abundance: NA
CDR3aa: CASSEGANRGYTF
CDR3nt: TGTGCCAGCAGTGAGGGTGCAAACAGGGGCTACACCTTC

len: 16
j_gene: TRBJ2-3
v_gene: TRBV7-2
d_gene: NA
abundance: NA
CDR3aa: CASSANAGLRRDTQYF
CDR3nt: TGTGCCAGCAGCGCCAATGCGGGGCTCAGGAGAGATACGCAGTATTTT

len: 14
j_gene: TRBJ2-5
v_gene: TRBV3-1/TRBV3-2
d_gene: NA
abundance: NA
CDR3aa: CASSQGTGVETQYF
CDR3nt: TGTGCCAGCAGCCAAGGGACCGGGGTAGAGACCCAGTACTTC

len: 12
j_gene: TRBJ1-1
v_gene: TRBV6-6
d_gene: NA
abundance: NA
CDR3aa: CASSWANTEAFF
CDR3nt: TGTGCCAGCAGTTGGGCGAACACTGAAGCTTTCTTT

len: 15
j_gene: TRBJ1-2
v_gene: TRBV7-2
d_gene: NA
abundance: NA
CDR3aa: CASSLTGRRDYGYTF
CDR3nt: TGTGCCAGCAGCTTAACAGGCAGAAGGGACTATGGCTACACCTTC

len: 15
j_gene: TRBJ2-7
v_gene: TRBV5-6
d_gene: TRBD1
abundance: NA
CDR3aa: CASSLSGQGMIEQYF
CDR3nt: TGTGCCAGCAGCTTGTCCGGACAGGGGATGATCGAGCAGTACTTC

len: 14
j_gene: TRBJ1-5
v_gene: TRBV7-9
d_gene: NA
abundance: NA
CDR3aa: CASSRQESNQPQHF
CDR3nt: TGTGCCAGCAGCCGACAGGAGAGCAATCAGCCCCAGCATTTT

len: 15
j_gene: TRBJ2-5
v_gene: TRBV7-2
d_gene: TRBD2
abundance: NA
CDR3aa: CASSFSGTNAQTQYF
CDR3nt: TGTGCCAGCAGCTTTTCCGGGACTAACGCCCAGACCCAGTACTTC

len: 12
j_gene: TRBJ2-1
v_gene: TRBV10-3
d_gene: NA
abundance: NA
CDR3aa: CAIMGLSNEQFF
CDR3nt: TGTGCCATCATGGGGCTGAGCAATGAGCAGTTCTTC

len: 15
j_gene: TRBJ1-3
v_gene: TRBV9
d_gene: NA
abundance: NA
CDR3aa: CASSVYRDPGNTIYF
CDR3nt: TGTGCCAGCAGCGTATACAGGGATCCAGGAAACACCATATATTTT

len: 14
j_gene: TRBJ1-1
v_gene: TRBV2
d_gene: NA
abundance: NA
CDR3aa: CASSEGGGGTEAFF
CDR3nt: TGTGCCAGCAGTGAAGGGGGAGGAGGCACTGAAGCTTTCTTT

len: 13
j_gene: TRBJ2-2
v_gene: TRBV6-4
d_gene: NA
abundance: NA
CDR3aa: CASSELGSGELFF
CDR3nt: TGTGCCAGCAGTGAACTCGGTTCCGGGGAGCTGTTTTTT

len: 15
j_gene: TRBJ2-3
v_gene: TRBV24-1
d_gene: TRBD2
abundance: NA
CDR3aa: CATSEGGGAADTQYF
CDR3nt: TGTGCCACCAGTGAGGGCGGGGGGGCCGCAGATACGCAGTATTTT

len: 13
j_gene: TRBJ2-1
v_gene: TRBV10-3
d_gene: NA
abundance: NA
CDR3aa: CAISESGYNEQFF
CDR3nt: TGTGCCATCAGTGAGTCCGGCTACAATGAGCAGTTCTTC

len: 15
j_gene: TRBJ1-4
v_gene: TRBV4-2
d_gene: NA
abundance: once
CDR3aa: CASSQDRVNEEKLFF
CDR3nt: TGTGCCAGCAGCCAAGATCGAGTTAATGAAGAAAAACTGTTTTTT

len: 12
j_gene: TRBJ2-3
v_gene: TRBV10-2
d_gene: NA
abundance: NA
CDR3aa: CASSQQGDTQYF
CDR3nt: TGCGCCAGCAGCCAACAGGGAGATACGCAGTATTTT

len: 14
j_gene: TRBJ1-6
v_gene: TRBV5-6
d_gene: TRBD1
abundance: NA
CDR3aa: CASSWDRALPPLHF
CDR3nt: TGTGCCAGCAGCTGGGACAGGGCGCTTCCACCCCTCCACTTT

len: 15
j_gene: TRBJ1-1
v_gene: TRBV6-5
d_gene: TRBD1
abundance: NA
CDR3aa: CASSYPSDRGGEAFF
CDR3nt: TGTGCCAGCAGTTACCCGAGCGACAGGGGAGGAGAAGCTTTCTTT

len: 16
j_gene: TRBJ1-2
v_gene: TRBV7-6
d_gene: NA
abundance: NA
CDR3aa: CASSLEAQDSPYGYTF
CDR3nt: TGTGCCAGCAGCTTAGAAGCACAGGACAGCCCCTATGGCTACACCTTC

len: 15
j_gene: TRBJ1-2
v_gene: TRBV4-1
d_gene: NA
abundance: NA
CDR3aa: CASSQVKGGGYGYTF
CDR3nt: TGCGCCAGCAGCCAAGTAAAGGGAGGTGGCTATGGCTACACCTTC

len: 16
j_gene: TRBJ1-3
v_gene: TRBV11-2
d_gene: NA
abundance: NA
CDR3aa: CASSSQIQGVGNTIYF
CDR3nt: TGTGCCAGCAGCTCGCAGATACAGGGAGTAGGAAACACCATATATTTT

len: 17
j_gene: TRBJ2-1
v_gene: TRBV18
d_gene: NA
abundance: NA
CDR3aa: CASSPPSARGIFNEQFF
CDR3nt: TGTGCCAGCTCACCACCGTCGGCCCGGGGGATATTCAATGAGCAGTTCTTC

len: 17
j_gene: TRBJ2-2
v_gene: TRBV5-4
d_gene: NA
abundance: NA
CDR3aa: CASSSGVGFANTGELFF
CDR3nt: TGTGCCAGCAGCTCGGGGGTCGGGTTCGCGAACACCGGGGAGCTGTTTTTT

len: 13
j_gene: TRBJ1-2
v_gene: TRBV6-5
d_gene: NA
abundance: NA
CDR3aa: CASSADSYYGYTF
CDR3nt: TGTGCCAGCAGCGCCGACAGTTACTATGGCTACACCTTC

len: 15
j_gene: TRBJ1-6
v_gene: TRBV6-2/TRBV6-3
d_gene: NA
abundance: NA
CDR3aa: CASSFIREVNSPLHF
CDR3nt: TGTGCCAGCAGTTTCATCAGGGAGGTTAATTCACCCCTCCACTTT